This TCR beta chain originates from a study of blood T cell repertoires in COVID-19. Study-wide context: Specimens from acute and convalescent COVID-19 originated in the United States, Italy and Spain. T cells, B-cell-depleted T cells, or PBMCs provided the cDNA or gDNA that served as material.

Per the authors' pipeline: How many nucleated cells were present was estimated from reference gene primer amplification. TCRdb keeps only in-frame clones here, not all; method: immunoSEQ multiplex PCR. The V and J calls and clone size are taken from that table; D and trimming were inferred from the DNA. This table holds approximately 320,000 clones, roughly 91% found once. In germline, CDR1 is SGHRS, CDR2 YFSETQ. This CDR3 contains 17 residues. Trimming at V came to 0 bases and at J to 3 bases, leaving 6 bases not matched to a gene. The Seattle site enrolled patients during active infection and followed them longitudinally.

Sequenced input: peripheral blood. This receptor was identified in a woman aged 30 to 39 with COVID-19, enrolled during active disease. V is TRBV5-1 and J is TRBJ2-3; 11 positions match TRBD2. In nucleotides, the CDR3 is TGCGCCAGCAGCTTGGGTGCTAGCGGGGGGTTGACAGATACGCAGTATTTT. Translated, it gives CASSLGASGGLTDTQYF.